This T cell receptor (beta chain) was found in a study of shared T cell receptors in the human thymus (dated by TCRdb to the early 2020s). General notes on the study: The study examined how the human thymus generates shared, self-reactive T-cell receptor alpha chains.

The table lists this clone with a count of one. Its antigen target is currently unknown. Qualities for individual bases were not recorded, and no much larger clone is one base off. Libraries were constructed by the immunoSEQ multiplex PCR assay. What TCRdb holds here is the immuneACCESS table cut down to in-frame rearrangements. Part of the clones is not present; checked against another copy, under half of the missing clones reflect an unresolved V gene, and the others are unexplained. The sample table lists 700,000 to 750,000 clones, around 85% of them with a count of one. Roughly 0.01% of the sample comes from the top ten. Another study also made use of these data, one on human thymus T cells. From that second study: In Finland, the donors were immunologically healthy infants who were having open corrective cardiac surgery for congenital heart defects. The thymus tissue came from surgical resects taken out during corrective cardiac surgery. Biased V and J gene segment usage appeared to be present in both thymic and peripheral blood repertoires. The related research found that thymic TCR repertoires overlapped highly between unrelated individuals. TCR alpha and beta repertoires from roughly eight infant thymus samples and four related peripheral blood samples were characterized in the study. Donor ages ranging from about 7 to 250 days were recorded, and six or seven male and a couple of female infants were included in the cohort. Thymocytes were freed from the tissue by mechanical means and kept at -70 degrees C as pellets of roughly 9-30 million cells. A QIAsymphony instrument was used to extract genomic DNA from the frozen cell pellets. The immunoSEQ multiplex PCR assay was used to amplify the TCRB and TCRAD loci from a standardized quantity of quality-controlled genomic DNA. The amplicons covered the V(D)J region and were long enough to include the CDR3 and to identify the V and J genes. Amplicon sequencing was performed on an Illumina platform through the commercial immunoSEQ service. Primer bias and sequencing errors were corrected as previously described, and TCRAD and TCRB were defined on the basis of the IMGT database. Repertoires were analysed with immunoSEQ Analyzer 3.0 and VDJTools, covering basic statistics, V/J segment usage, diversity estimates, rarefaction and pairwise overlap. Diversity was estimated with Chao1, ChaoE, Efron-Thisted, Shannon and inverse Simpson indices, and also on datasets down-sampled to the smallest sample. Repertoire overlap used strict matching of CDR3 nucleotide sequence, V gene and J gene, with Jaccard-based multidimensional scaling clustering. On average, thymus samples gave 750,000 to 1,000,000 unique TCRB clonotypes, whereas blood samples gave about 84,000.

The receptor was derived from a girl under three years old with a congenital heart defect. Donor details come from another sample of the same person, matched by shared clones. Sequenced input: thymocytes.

The CDR3 region: CASSLVRPYEQYF. DNA sequence: TGTGCCAGCAGCTTGGTGCGTCCCTACGAGCAGTACTTC. This chain joins TRBV5-8 to TRBJ2-7; the D gene remains uncertain. Including cysteine and phenylalanine, the CDR3 has 13 amino acids. Kept here is only the CDR3 DNA, which spans 39 bases and is read in frame from base 1. V and J are truncated by 0 bases and 2 bases respectively, leaving an intervening sequence of 6 bases. From the germline V gene, CDR1 is SGHTS and CDR2 is YDEGEE.